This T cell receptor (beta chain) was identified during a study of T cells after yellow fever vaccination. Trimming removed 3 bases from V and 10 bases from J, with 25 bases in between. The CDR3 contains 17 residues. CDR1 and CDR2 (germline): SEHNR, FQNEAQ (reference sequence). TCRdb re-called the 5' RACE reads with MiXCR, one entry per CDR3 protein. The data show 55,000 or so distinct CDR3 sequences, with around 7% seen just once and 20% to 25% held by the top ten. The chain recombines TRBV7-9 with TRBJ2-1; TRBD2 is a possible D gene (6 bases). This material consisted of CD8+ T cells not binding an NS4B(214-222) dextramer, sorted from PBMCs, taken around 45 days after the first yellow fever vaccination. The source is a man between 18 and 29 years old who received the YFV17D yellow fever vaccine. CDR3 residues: CASSLGSSRGPQGEQFF. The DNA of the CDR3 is TGTGCCAGCAGCTTGGGCTCTTCGCGGGGCCCGCAGGGCGAGCAGTTCTTC.